Included here is one TCR beta chain sequence, with context. The source of the sample is a study of blood T cell repertoires in COVID-19. Study-level background: Italy, Spain and the United States were the sources of the convalescent and acute COVID-19 samples. Sources were T cells, B-cell-depleted T cells, or PBMCs; the material itself was cDNA or gDNA.

The V gene's germline CDR1 is GTSNPN and CDR2 SVGIG (reference sequence). This CDR3 has 16 residues. V was pared by 3 bases and J by 6 bases, with 6 bases of the junction left unmatched. Per the study methods: Amplification with reference gene primers provided the estimates of nucleated cell counts. Method: immunoSEQ multiplex PCR; TCRdb's copy keeps in-frame clones and lacks some. That table gives V, J and clone size, and the DNA gave D and trimming. In the table there are over 70,000 clones, 70% to 90% of which are singletons. V gene TRBV30 combines with J gene TRBJ2-1; 15 nucleotides align to TRBD2. The material sequenced was peripheral blood. The TCR was taken from a man in his fifties or sixties with COVID-19, enrolled during active disease. The CDR3: CAWRRTSGREFNEQFF. CDR3 sequence (DNA): TGTGCCTGGAGGCGGACTAGCGGGAGGGAGTTCAATGAGCAGTTCTTC.